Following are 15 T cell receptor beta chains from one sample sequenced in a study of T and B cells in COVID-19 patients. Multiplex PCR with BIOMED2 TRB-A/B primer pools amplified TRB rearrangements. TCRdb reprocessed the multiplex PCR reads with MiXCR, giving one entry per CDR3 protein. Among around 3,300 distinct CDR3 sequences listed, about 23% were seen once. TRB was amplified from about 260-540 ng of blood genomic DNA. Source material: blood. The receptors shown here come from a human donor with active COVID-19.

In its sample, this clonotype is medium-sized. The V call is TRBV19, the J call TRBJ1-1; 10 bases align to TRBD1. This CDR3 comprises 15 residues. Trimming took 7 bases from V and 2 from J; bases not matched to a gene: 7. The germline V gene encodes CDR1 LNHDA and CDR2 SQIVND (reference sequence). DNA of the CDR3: TGTGCCAGTAAGGCGGACAGGGGGACTAACACTGAAGCTTTCTTT. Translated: CASKADRGTNTEAFF.

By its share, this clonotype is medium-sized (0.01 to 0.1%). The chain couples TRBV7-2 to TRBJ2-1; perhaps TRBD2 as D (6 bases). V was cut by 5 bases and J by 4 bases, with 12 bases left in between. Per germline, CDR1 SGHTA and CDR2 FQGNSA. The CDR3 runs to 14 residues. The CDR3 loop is CASSQPGLYNEQFF. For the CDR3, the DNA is TGTGCCAGCAGCCAGCCGGGACTTTACAATGAGCAGTTCTTC.

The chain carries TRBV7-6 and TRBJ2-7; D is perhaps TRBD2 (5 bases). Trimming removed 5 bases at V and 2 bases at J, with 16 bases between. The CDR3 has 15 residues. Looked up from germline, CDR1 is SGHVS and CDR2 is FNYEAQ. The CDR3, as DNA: TGTGCCAGCAGCGGAGCGGAGGAAGATCCCTACGAGCAGTACTTC. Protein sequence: CASSGAEEDPYEQYF.

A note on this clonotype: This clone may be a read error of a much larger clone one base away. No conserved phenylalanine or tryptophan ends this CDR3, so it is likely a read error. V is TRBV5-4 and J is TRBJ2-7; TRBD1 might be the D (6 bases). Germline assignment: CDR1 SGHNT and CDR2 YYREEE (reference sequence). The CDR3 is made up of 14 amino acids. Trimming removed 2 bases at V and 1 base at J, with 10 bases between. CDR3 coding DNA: TGTGCCAGCAGCTTCGACAGGTTTTCCTACGAGCAGTACTCC. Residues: CASSFDRFSYEQYS.

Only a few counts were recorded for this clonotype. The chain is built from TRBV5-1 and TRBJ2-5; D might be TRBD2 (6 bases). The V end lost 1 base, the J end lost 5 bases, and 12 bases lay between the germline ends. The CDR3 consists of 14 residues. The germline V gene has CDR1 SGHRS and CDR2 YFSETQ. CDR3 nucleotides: TGCGCCAGCAGCTTGTTTAGCGGAGAGGAGACCCAGTACTTC. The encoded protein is CASSLFSGEETQYF. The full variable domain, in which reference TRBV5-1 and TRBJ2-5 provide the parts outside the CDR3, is KAGVTQTPRYLIKTRGQQVTLSCSPISGHRSVSWYQQTPGQGLQFLFEYFSETQRNKGNFPGRFSGRQFSNSRSEMNVSTLELGDSALYLCASSLFSGEETQYFGPGTRLLVL.

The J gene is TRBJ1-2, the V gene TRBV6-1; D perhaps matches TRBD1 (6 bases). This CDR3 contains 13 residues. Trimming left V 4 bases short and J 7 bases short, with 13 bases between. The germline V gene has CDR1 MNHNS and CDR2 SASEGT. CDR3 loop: CASSGDGTSGYTF. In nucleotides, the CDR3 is TGTGCCAGCAGTGGAGACGGGACAAGTGGCTACACCTTC.

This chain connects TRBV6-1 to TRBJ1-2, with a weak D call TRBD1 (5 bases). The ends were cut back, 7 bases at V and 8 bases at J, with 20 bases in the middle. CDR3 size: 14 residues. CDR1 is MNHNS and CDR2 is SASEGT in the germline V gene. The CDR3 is CASTLGAAQGGYTF. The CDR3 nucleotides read TGTGCCAGCACCCTAGGGGCGGCCCAGGGAGGCTACACCTTC.

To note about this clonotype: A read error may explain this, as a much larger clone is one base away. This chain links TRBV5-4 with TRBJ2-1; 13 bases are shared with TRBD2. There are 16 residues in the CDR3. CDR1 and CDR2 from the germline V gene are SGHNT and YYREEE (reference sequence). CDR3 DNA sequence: TGTGCCAGCAGCCCGGGACTAGCGGGATTTAACAATAAGCAGTTCTTC. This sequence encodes CASSPGLAGFNNKQFF.

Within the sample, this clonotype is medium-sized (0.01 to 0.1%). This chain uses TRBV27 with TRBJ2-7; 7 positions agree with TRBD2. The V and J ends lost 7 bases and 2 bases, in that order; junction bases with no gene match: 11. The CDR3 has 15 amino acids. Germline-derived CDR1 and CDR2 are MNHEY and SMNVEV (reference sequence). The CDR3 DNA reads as TGTGCCAGCAACACCATTCTAGCGGACACCTACGAGCAGTACTTC. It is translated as CASNTILADTYEQYF.

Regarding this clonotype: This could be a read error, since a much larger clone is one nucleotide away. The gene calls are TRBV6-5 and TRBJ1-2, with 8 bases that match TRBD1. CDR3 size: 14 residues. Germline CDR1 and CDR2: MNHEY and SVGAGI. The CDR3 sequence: CASSYRPDREGYIF. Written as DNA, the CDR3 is TGTGCCAGCAGTTACCGCCCGGACAGGGAGGGCTACATCTTC.

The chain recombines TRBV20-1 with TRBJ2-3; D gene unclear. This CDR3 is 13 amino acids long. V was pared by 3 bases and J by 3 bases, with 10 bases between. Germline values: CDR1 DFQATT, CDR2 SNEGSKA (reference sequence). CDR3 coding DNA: TGCAGTGCTAGTCTGCTGGGAACAGATACGCAGTATTTT. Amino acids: CSASLLGTDTQYF.

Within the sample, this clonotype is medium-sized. DNA of the CDR3: TGTGCCAGCTCACCACCGACAGGGGAGGACTATGGCTACACCTTC. It is translated as CASSPPTGEDYGYTF. The chain joins TRBV18 to TRBJ1-2, with 8 positions matching TRBD1. V was clipped by 0 bases and J by 3 bases; unmatched bases: 3. Germline CDR1 and CDR2: KGHSH and LQKENI. The CDR3 runs to 15 residues.

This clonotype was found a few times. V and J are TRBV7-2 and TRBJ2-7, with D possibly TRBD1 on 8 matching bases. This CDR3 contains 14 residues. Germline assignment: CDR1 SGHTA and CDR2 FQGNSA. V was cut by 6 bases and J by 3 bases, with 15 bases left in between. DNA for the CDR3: TGTGCCAGCAGGAGACAGGGGAGGGACTACGAGCAGTACTTC. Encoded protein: CASRRQGRDYEQYF.

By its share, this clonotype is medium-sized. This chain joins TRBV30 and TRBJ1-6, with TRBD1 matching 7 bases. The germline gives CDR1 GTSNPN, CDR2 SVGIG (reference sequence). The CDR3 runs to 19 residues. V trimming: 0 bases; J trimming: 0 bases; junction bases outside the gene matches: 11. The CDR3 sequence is CAWSVDRVRSSSYNSPLHF. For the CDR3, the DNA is TGTGCCTGGAGTGTAGACAGGGTCCGATCCAGCTCCTATAATTCACCCCTCCACTTT.

The CDR3 region has the DNA TGTGCCAGCAGCTTGGCGAACACCGGGGAGCTGTTTTTT. Translation: CASSLANTGELFF. The rearrangement links TRBV5-4 to TRBJ2-2, with D hard to call. The germline gives CDR1 SGHNT, CDR2 YYREEE (reference sequence). Trimming cost V 0 bases and J 0 bases, with 0 bases left between them. The CDR3 has 13 residues.